The 7 T cell receptor beta chains in this list originate from one sample, sequenced in a study of blood T cell repertoires in COVID-19. Clones were read by immunoSEQ multiplex PCR, and TCRdb kept only the in-frame ones, dropping some. The table lists under 300,000 clones, 87% of them singletons, with more than 5% in the top ten. Sequenced: PBMCs or T cells enriched from blood (not recorded which). These receptors were collected from a woman in her 30s with acute COVID-19.

The rearrangement links TRBV7-2 to TRBJ1-5, with TRBD1 identical over 8 bases. The CDR3 extends over 15 amino acids. Germline loops: CDR1 SGHTA, CDR2 FQGNSA. Unmatched junction bases numbered 5, after V lost 1 base and J lost 6 bases. The CDR3 spells CASSLEAGGGQPQHF. The DNA for the CDR3 is TGTGCCAGCAGCTTAGAAGCAGGGGGCGGTCAGCCCCAGCATTTT.

This chain links TRBV2 with TRBJ1-3; the D gene is possibly TRBD1 (5 bases). The CDR3 runs 13 residues. The germline V gene has CDR1 SNHLY and CDR2 FYNNEI. In DNA form, the CDR3 reads TGTGCAGACAGCATGGTCTCTGGAAACACCATATATTTT. Its translation: CADSMVSGNTIYF.

The V and J genes are TRBV19 and TRBJ1-6; D might be TRBD1 (6 bases). V was shortened by 0 bases and J by 7 bases, with 10 bases between the two germline ends. Germline V lookup: CDR1 LNHDA, CDR2 SQIVND (reference sequence). The CDR3 consists of 15 residues. CDR3 nucleotides: TGTGCCAGTAGTATAGACCGGACAGAAAATTCACCCCTCCACTTT. Its translation: CASSIDRTENSPLHF.

The chain combines TRBV5-1 with TRBJ2-3; 9 bases fit TRBD2. Germline V gene sequence: CDR1 SGHRS, CDR2 YFSETQ. V shed 0 bases and J 4 bases; nucleotides not matched to a gene: 12. The CDR3 is made up of 18 amino acids. CDR3 sequence reads: CASSLGLGGGAMADTQYF. CDR3 nucleotide sequence: TGCGCCAGCAGCTTGGGGTTAGGCGGGGGGGCCATGGCAGATACGCAGTATTTT.

The V and J genes are TRBV18 and TRBJ1-2; 7 bases line up with TRBD1. The CDR3 has 16 amino acids. CDR1 and CDR2 (germline): KGHSH, LQKENI. V gave up 1 base and J gave up 3 bases; unmatched junction bases: 8. This CDR3 is CASSPLRGREDYGYTF. In nucleotides, the CDR3 is TGTGCCAGCTCACCACTAAGGGGGCGGGAAGACTATGGCTACACCTTC.

The CDR3 region has the DNA TGTGCCAGCAGTTACGGGACAGGGTATTCACCCCTCCACTTT. Translating gives CASSYGTGYSPLHF. The rearrangement links TRBV6-5 to TRBJ1-6, with 9 bases matching TRBD1. This CDR3 comprises 14 residues. V shed 2 bases, J shed 8 bases, and the junction held 1 base outside the gene matches. The germline gives CDR1 MNHEY, CDR2 SVGAGI.

This clone was seen just once. CDR3 DNA: TGTGCCAGCTCACTAAAGACAGGGCACGCTGAGCAGTTCTTC. It specifies CASSLKTGHAEQFF. The chain links TRBV18 to TRBJ2-1, with 7 positions matching TRBD1. Germline assignment: CDR1 KGHSH and CDR2 LQKENI. This CDR3 has 14 amino acids. Germline trimming cut 4 bases from V and 9 bases from J; bases unmatched to any gene: 9.